The 29 T cell receptor beta chains given below trace back to one sample, sequenced in a study of blood T cell repertoires in COVID-19. Sequenced by immunoSEQ multiplex PCR; TCRdb stores in-frame clones only, minus some. The data show under 250,000 clones, 84% seen once. Material for sequencing was peripheral blood. The receptors originated from a woman aged 60-70 years with acute or convalescent COVID-19.

This clone was picked up one time. V usage is TRBV5-8 and J usage is TRBJ1-2, with D unresolved. CDR1 and CDR2 from the germline V gene are SGHTS and YDEGEE. Trimming took off 6 bases at V and 1 base at J, with 13 bases between the two ends. This CDR3 has 14 amino acids. In DNA, the CDR3 is TGTGCCAGCAAACTCACCGGTAGTAACTATGGCTACACCTTC. Translated: CASKLTGSNYGYTF.

The chain joins TRBV25-1 to TRBJ1-4; 12 positions match TRBD1. The junction had 10 bases not matched to a gene; V was cut back by 3 bases and J by 8 bases. From germline, CDR1 is MGHDK and CDR2 SYGVNS. The CDR3 consists of 17 residues. CDR3 in amino acids: CASSDLGGTGGSEKLFF. The CDR3 DNA reads as TGTGCCAGCAGTGACCTAGGGGGGACAGGGGGCTCAGAAAAACTGTTTTTT.

This chain connects TRBV13 to TRBJ1-2; 11 positions match TRBD1. The CDR3 length is 14 residues. J was trimmed by 3 bases and V by 3 bases; bases with no gene match: 0. Germline CDR1 reads PRHDT; CDR2 reads FYEKMQ (reference sequence). Here the CDR3 DNA reads TGTGCCAGCAGCTTGGGACAGGGGGACTATGGCTACACCTTC. It translates to CASSLGQGDYGYTF.

This clone has a count of ten or more. The rearrangement uses TRBV6-5 and TRBJ1-2; a possible D gene is TRBD1 (5 bases). Germline CDR1 MNHEY, CDR2 SVGAGI. The CDR3 is 14 residues long. Between the trimmed V and J ends, which lost 6 bases and 0 bases, there was a span of 11 bases. The CDR3 DNA is TGTGCCAGCAGAATAGACAGTGCTAACTATGGCTACACCTTC. Translated: CASRIDSANYGYTF.

V is TRBV21-1 and J is TRBJ1-4; no check of the table's D call, TRBD1, against the DNA was made. TRBV21-1 is a pseudogene locus. The CDR3 is 16 residues long. In DNA form, the CDR3 reads TGTGCCAGCAGCATGACACCGGGACAGCCTAATGAAAAACTGTTTTTT. Amino acids: CASSMTPGQPNEKLFF.

This chain connects TRBV18 to TRBJ2-3; 13 bases are shared with TRBD2. Trimming took 6 bases from V and 1 from J; bases not matched to a gene: 19. CDR1 and CDR2 from the germline V gene are KGHSH and LQKENI. The CDR3 is 21 amino acids. This CDR3 reads CASSQSGLAGKHGRGTDTQYF. DNA for the CDR3: TGTGCCAGCTCGCAGTCGGGACTAGCGGGGAAGCACGGGAGAGGCACAGATACGCAGTATTTT.

The chain combines TRBV6-1 with TRBJ1-3; D unresolved. The germline gives CDR1 MNHNS, CDR2 SASEGT. The CDR3 runs to 14 residues. V lost 2 bases to trimming and J lost 2 bases, with 7 bases between them. The CDR3 nucleotides read TGTGCCAGCAGTGAAACTAGTCCTGGAAACACCATATATTTT. It codes for CASSETSPGNTIYF.

The J gene is TRBJ1-6, the V gene TRBV5-5; D perhaps matches TRBD1 (6 bases). The CDR3 sequence is 12 residues long. V was clipped by 4 bases and J by 14 bases, with 13 bases between them. Germline CDR1 is SGHKS and CDR2 is YYEKEE (reference sequence). CDR3 residues: CASSLVQGSLHF. DNA for the CDR3: TGTGCCAGCAGCCTCGTACAGGGATCCCTCCACTTT.

This chain joins TRBV6-6 and TRBJ1-5; 9 bases align to TRBD1. The V gene end was trimmed by 4 bases and the J gene end by 2 bases; junction bases not matched to a gene: 3. The germline CDR1 and CDR2 sequences are MNHNY and SVGAGI (reference sequence). This CDR3 spans 15 amino acids. The DNA for the CDR3 is TGTGCCAGCAGTTGGGGACAGGGAGGCAATCAGCCCCAGCATTTT. Translating it yields CASSWGQGGNQPQHF.

This clone showed up just a few times. The V and J genes are TRBV4-1 and TRBJ1-3; the match to TRBD1 covers 7 bases. CDR3 length equals 14 residues. V was clipped by 8 bases and J by 4 bases; unmatched bases: 8. The V gene's germline CDR1 is MGHRA and CDR2 YSYEKL. The DNA of the CDR3 is TGCGCCAGCCTCGTAAGGGGGCCGGGAAACACCATATATTTT. It translates to CASLVRGPGNTIYF.

The chain has TRBV12-3 or TRBV12-4 and TRBJ1-4, with D uncertain. The CDR3 has 11 amino acids. The ends were cut back, 6 bases at V and 3 bases at J, with 2 bases in the middle. The CDR3 spells CASSSNEKLFF. CDR3 in DNA: TGTGCCAGCAGCTCTAATGAAAAACTGTTTTTT.

The gene calls are TRBV6-1 and TRBJ1-5; D is unclear. The CDR3 contains 13 residues. Per germline, CDR1 MNHNS and CDR2 SASEGT. V was shortened by 3 bases and J by 5 bases, with 8 bases between the two germline ends. The chain's CDR3 is CASSDRRYQPQHF. The CDR3 bases are TGTGCCAGCAGTGATAGGCGGTATCAGCCCCAGCATTTT.

The chain combines TRBV7-9 with TRBJ2-5; 8 positions match TRBD1. Unmatched junction bases numbered 4, after V lost 6 bases and J lost 1 base. This CDR3 is built from 14 residues. Per germline, CDR1 SEHNR and CDR2 FQNEAQ (reference sequence). Here the CDR3 DNA reads TGTGCCAGCAGAAGGACAGGGTCCCAAGAGACCCAGTACTTC. It encodes CASRRTGSQETQYF.

V gene TRBV5-1 combines with J gene TRBJ2-3, with D tentatively TRBD2 (5 bases). Germline V gene data show CDR1 as SGHRS and CDR2 as YFSETQ. Deletions cut 0 bases from V and 1 base from J, with 12 bases between. The CDR3 sequence is 16 residues long. CDR3 coding DNA: TGCGCCAGCAGCTTGGCCCCTAGCAAGGGCACAGATACGCAGTATTTT. Encoded protein: CASSLAPSKGTDTQYF.

This rearrangement joins TRBV29-1 to TRBJ2-1; D may be TRBD1 (6 bases). Germline values: CDR1 SQVTM, CDR2 ANQGSEA. V lost 4 bases, J lost 1 base, and 11 bases lay in between. CDR3 length equals 14 residues. CDR3 sequence reads: CSVARQDSYNEQFF. For the CDR3, the DNA is TGCAGCGTTGCGCGACAGGATTCCTACAATGAGCAGTTCTTC.

This chain links TRBV5-1 with TRBJ1-2; maybe TRBD1 (5 bases). Trimming took off 5 bases at V and 7 bases at J, with 15 bases between the two ends. This CDR3 comprises 13 residues. CDR1 and CDR2 from the germline V gene are SGHRS and YFSETQ. The CDR3 nucleotides read TGCGCCAGCAGTGGAGGGACGGCCTTTGGCTACACCTTC. Translated, it gives CASSGGTAFGYTF. The full variable domain, with the rest looked up from reference TRBV5-1 and TRBJ1-2, is KAGVTQTPRYLIKTRGQQVTLSCSPISGHRSVSWYQQTPGQGLQFLFEYFSETQRNKGNFPGRFSGRQFSNSRSEMNVSTLELGDSALYLCASSGGTAFGYTFGSGTRLTVV.

This clone appeared a few times. This chain joins TRBV7-3 and TRBJ1-4, with TRBD1 matching 8 bases. V dropped 1 base and J dropped 3; count of bases not matched to a gene: 10. Germline loops: CDR1 SGHTA, CDR2 FQGTGA. This CDR3 comprises 18 residues. In DNA, the CDR3 is TGTGCCAGCAGCTTAATCCTGACAGGGGAGGGGGCTAATGAAAAACTGTTTTTT. Translating gives CASSLILTGEGANEKLFF.

The table lists this clone with a count of one. The chain uses TRBV15 and TRBJ1-4; 9 bases map to TRBD1. This CDR3 has 16 residues. Trimming removed 5 bases from V and 0 bases from J; junction bases left unmatched: 4. CDR1 is LNHNV, CDR2 YYDKDF, per germline (reference sequence). In DNA, the CDR3 is TGTGCCACCAGCTTCCACAGGGGGCCAACTAATGAAAAACTGTTTTTT. Translating gives CATSFHRGPTNEKLFF.

For this clone: The same CDR3 can be traced to other DNA sequences in this sample. V and J are TRBV5-6 and TRBJ1-6, with a possible D match to TRBD1 (5 bases). Germline CDR1 and CDR2: SGHDT and YYEEEE. Trimming pared 2 bases from V and 4 bases from J, leaving 10 bases between. There are 15 residues in the CDR3. The CDR3 DNA reads as TGTGCCAGCAGCTTTAGCGGGGGTTATAATTCACCCCTCCACTTT. Its protein product is CASSFSGGYNSPLHF.

The gene calls are TRBV28 and TRBJ2-1; TRBD1 might be the D (6 bases). Trimming left V 4 bases short and J 6 bases short, with 19 bases between. From germline, CDR1 is MDHEN and CDR2 SYDVKM. The CDR3 spans 16 residues. The CDR3 region is CASSSQAGAAVNEQFF. CDR3 coding DNA: TGTGCCAGCAGTTCCCAGGCAGGGGCGGCAGTCAATGAGCAGTTCTTC. Full variable domain (missing parts from reference TRBV28 and TRBJ2-1): DVKVTQSSRYLVKRTGEKVFLECVQDMDHENMFWYRQDPGLGLRLIYFSYDVKMKEKGDIPEGYSVSREKKERFSLILESASTNQTSMYLCASSSQAGAAVNEQFFGPGTRLTVL.

The chain has TRBV6-5 and TRBJ2-5, with D perhaps TRBD1 (6 bases). The CDR3 spans 15 residues. Trimming removed 0 bases at V and 7 bases at J, with 15 bases between. CDR1 is MNHEY and CDR2 is SVGAGI in the germline V gene. The CDR3 nucleotides read TGTGCCAGCAGTTACTCCAATACAGGGATACGGACCCAGTACTTC. It yields the protein CASSYSNTGIRTQYF.

The chain employs TRBV30 and TRBJ1-2, with 11 bases lining up with TRBD1. CDR1 is GTSNPN and CDR2 is SVGIG in the germline V gene (reference sequence). CDR3 length equals 13 residues. V shed 3 bases and J 6 bases; nucleotides not matched to a gene: 3. In DNA, the CDR3 is TGTGCCTGGAGCGGACAGGGGGCAAATGGCTACACCTTC. Protein sequence: CAWSGQGANGYTF. Based on the CDR3 plus reference TRBV30 and TRBJ1-2, the full variable domain is SQTIHQWPATLVQPVGSPLSLECTVEGTSNPNLYWYRQAAGRGLQLLFYSVGIGQISSEVPQNLSASRPQDRQFILSSKKLLLSDSGFYLCAWSGQGANGYTFGSGTRLTVV.

The rearrangement uses TRBV28 and TRBJ1-6; the D gene is possibly TRBD1 (6 bases). Trimming left V 6 bases short and J 7 bases short, with 13 bases between. This CDR3 is built from 14 residues. Germline V gene lookup returns CDR1 MDHEN and CDR2 SYDVKM. The CDR3 spells CASSLDRRNSPLHF. CDR3 in DNA: TGTGCCAGCAGCTTAGACAGGAGAAATTCACCCCTCCACTTT. The variable domain in full, completed from reference TRBV28 and TRBJ1-6, reads DVKVTQSSRYLVKRTGEKVFLECVQDMDHENMFWYRQDPGLGLRLIYFSYDVKMKEKGDIPEGYSVSREKKERFSLILESASTNQTSMYLCASSLDRRNSPLHFGNGTRLTVT.

The chain has TRBV5-1 and TRBJ2-3; TRBD1 might be the D (5 bases). The CDR3 sequence is 15 residues long. Trimming shortened V by 0 bases and J by 2 bases, and 10 bases separated the two germline ends. Germline V lookup: CDR1 SGHRS, CDR2 YFSETQ. The CDR3 coding sequence is TGCGCCAGCAGCTTGGCGCAGGGCCCCACAGATACGCAGTATTTT. This encodes CASSLAQGPTDTQYF. Full variable domain (remainder filled in from reference TRBV5-1 and TRBJ2-3): KAGVTQTPRYLIKTRGQQVTLSCSPISGHRSVSWYQQTPGQGLQFLFEYFSETQRNKGNFPGRFSGRQFSNSRSEMNVSTLELGDSALYLCASSLAQGPTDTQYFGPGTRLTVL.

CDR3 sequence reads: CASSSLGTDSSYNEQFF. DNA for the CDR3: TGTGCCAGCAGTTCCTTGGGGACAGATAGCTCCTACAATGAGCAGTTCTTC. The chain is built from TRBV27 and TRBJ2-1, with 7 positions matching TRBD1. The CDR3 sequence is 17 residues long. With 4 bases clipped from V and 0 bases from J, the junction kept 9 bases outside the gene matches. Germline-derived CDR1 and CDR2 are MNHEY and SMNVEV (reference sequence).

The chain carries TRBV30 and TRBJ1-1; 9 bases map to TRBD1. Germline V CDR1 and CDR2: GTSNPN, SVGIG (reference sequence). The CDR3 consists of 17 residues. V was clipped by 4 bases and J by 2 bases; unmatched bases: 14. The CDR3 DNA sequence: TGTGCCTGGATTACAGATCTTCCGGGACAGGGAAACACTGAAGCTTTCTTT. Translation gives CAWITDLPGQGNTEAFF.

This clone was seen just once. This chain joins TRBV28 and TRBJ2-7, with TRBD2 identical over 8 bases. The germline CDR1 and CDR2 sequences are MDHEN and SYDVKM. The trim removed 5 bases at V and 7 bases at J, leaving 19 bases unmatched. This CDR3 comprises 17 residues. In DNA form, the CDR3 reads TGTGCCAGCAGTACCTATCTAGCGGGTGCTTTAGTGAGTGAGCAGTACTTC. It codes for CASSTYLAGALVSEQYF. The full variable domain, in which reference TRBV28 and TRBJ2-7 provide the parts outside the CDR3, is DVKVTQSSRYLVKRTGEKVFLECVQDMDHENMFWYRQDPGLGLRLIYFSYDVKMKEKGDIPEGYSVSREKKERFSLILESASTNQTSMYLCASSTYLAGALVSEQYFGPGTRLTVT.

In its sample, this clone was seen a few times. The chain combines TRBV7-9 with TRBJ2-7, with 8 bases matching TRBD1. Germline loops: CDR1 SEHNR, CDR2 FQNEAQ (reference sequence). After removal of 5 bases from V and 5 bases from J, the junction contained 5 bases not matched to a gene. The CDR3 sequence is 13 residues long. As DNA, the CDR3 is TGTGCCAGCAGCCAAAAGACAGGGGACGAGCAGTACTTC. This translates into CASSQKTGDEQYF.

The chain is built from TRBV5-1 and TRBJ1-2; TRBD1 matches 8 bases. CDR3 size: 15 residues. Germline CDR1 reads SGHRS; CDR2 reads YFSETQ. The J segment lost 0 bases and the V segment lost 4 bases, leaving 5 bases of the junction unmatched. CDR3 coding DNA: TGCGCCAGCAGCACGCGGACAGGGTCTAACTATGGCTACACCTTC. This codes for CASSTRTGSNYGYTF.